The entry below describes one TCR beta chain. This entry comes from a study of blood T cell repertoires in COVID-19. Background on the study: Nucleic acid was either cDNA or gDNA, and it came from T cells, B-cell-depleted T cells, or PBMCs.

Only in-frame clones appear in the TCRdb table, and some are missing; sequencing was by immunoSEQ multiplex PCR. The repertoire holds about 150,000 clones, roughly 82% seen once, with 2.2% in the top ten. This CDR3 has 15 amino acids. Germline CDR1 is SGHTS and CDR2 is YDEGEE. Trimming took off 3 bases at V and 3 bases at J, with 13 bases between the two ends. Material: peripheral blood. This TCR was sampled from a man between 65 and 85 years old with acute or convalescent COVID-19. The chain combines TRBV5-8 with TRBJ1-5; tentatively, D is TRBD1 (6 bases). CDR3 sequence (DNA): TGTGCCAGCAGCTCCACAGGGTTTCACAATCAGCCCCAGCATTTT. This encodes CASSSTGFHNQPQHF.